This T cell receptor (beta chain) was identified in a study of T-cell memory formation after mild COVID-19. The CDR3 covers 20 residues. V lost 0 bases and J lost 1, with 24 bases in between. Germline CDR1 LGHNA, CDR2 YSLEER. TCRdb ran MiXCR on the 5' RACE reads and lists one entry per CDR3 protein. This repertoire shows fewer than 650,000 distinct CDR3 sequences, roughly a fifth found once; its top ten account for roughly 9.1%. The receptor comes from an adult woman who had mild COVID-19 (a few samples of this study predate the infection). Cell type and time point are not known. The sample consisted of PBMCs or a T cell subset sorted from them (not recorded which). V is TRBV4-3 and J is TRBJ1-2, with a weak D call TRBD1 (6 bases). The CDR3 coding sequence is TGCGCCAGCAGCCAAGATGGGGCTTCGGTCGATGACAGGTTTAACTATGGCTACACCTTC. Encoded protein: CASSQDGASVDDRFNYGYTF.